These T cell receptor beta chains were read from a single sample in a study of Tregs in tolerant kidney transplant recipients. Repertoires were generated with immunoSEQ multiplex PCR, while TCRdb's copy carries only in-frame clones and drops some. The data contain approximately 93,000 clones, 90% to 95% of them singletons. The starting material was CD4+ T cells from blood, obtained before the transplant. These receptors came from a human donor who received a combined kidney and bone marrow transplant. Both conserved end residues are part of each CDR3. The D gene is left open where the match is weak. The size entry is marked missing in some rows and otherwise reads once, few, many or a size class.

>NA|TRBV30|TRBJ2-7|TRBD1
CAWSARGFEQYF
TGTGCCTGGAGTGCCAGGGGGTTTGAGCAGTACTTC
>NA|TRBV6-4|TRBJ2-2|NA
CASSPRFRGAGGELFF
TGTGCCAGCAGCCCCCGATTCCGGGGGGCCGGCGGGGAGCTGTTTTTT
>NA|TRBV7-8|TRBJ2-7|TRBD2
CASSLRPAGGTYEQYF
TGTGCCAGCAGCTTAAGGCCAGCGGGAGGGACCTACGAGCAGTACTTC
>NA|TRBV4-3|TRBJ2-7|TRBD2
CASSQEPARGRASIYEQYF
TGCGCCAGCAGCCAAGAACCGGCCCGAGGGAGGGCCTCGATATACGAGCAGTACTTC
>once|TRBV29-1|TRBJ2-7|TRBD1
CSVGTGSYEQYF
TGCAGCGTCGGGACAGGGAGCTACGAGCAGTACTTC
>NA|TRBV9|TRBJ2-1|TRBD2
CASSVENGRRGEQFF
TGTGCCAGCAGCGTAGAGAACGGGAGGAGGGGCGAGCAGTTCTTC
>NA|TRBV5-1|TRBJ1-6|TRBD1
CASSLARGIYNSPLHF
TGCGCCAGCAGCTTGGCCAGGGGGATTTATAATTCCCCCCTCCACTTT
>NA|TRBV6-1|TRBJ1-6|NA
CASSDSRFSPLHF
TGTGCCAGCAGTGATTCTCGGTTTTCACCCCTCCACTTT
>NA|TRBV4-1|TRBJ2-4|NA
CASSQEGGGKENIQYF
TGCGCCAGCAGCCAAGAAGGTGGGGGGAAGGAAAACATTCAGTACTTC
>NA|TRBV6-6|TRBJ1-1|NA
CASTYEGGVAAFF
TGTGCCAGCACCTATGAGGGGGGGGTCGCAGCTTTCTTT
>NA|TRBV4-2|TRBJ2-2|TRBD2
CASSQAPGLAAGELFF
TGTGCCAGCAGCCAAGCCCCGGGACTAGCAGCCGGGGAGCTGTTTTTT
>NA|TRBV5-1|TRBJ1-2|TRBD1
CASSTVSQGSYGYTF
TGCGCCAGCAGCACCGTATCACAGGGGTCCTATGGCTACACCTTC
>NA|TRBV5-1|TRBJ1-5|NA
CASSPDSNQPQHF
TGCGCCAGCAGCCCAGATAGCAATCAGCCCCAGCATTTT
>NA|TRBV5-1|TRBJ1-5|NA
CASSLSFGQPQHF
TGCGCCAGCAGCTTAAGTTTCGGTCAGCCCCAGCATTTT
>once|TRBV7-3|TRBJ2-5|TRBD1
CASSFDREETQYF
TGTGCCAGCAGCTTCGACAGGGAAGAGACCCAGTACTTC
>once|TRBV27|TRBJ1-2|NA
CASSSDNDSRGYGYTF
TGTGCCAGCAGTTCCGATAATGACTCTCGGGGGTATGGCTACACCTTC
>NA|TRBV5-1|TRBJ2-7|NA
CASSLVYSSYEQYF
TGCGCCAGCAGCTTGGTTTACAGCTCCTACGAGCAGTACTTC
>NA|TRBV18|TRBJ1-5|TRBD1
CASSPIGGEINQPQHF
TGTGCCAGCTCACCAATAGGGGGCGAGATCAATCAGCCCCAGCATTTT
>NA|TRBV13|TRBJ2-1|TRBD2
CASSFWAAGGRPGNEQFF
TGTGCCAGCAGCTTTTGGGCAGCGGGGGGACGACCAGGCAATGAGCAGTTCTTC
>NA|TRBV29-1|TRBJ2-3|TRBD2
CSVRKRESIDTQYF
TGCAGCGTTCGTAAGCGGGAGAGTATAGATACGCAGTATTTT
>once|TRBV27|TRBJ2-2|NA
CASRTGFQGELFF
TGTGCCAGCAGAACGGGGTTTCAGGGGGAGCTGTTTTTT
>NA|TRBV9|TRBJ2-3|TRBD2
CASSSGTSGYTDTQYF
TGTGCCAGCAGCTCCGGGACTAGCGGGTACACAGATACGCAGTATTTT
>NA|TRBV27|TRBJ2-7|TRBD1
CASSRRDAGGYYEQYF
TGTGCCAGCAGTCGTCGGGATGCAGGGGGATACTACGAGCAGTACTTC
>NA|TRBV29-1|TRBJ1-2|NA
CSVEARGRNNYGYTF
TGCAGCGTTGAGGCCAGGGGACGCAATAACTATGGCTACACCTTC
>NA|TRBV7-6|TRBJ2-7|TRBD1
CASSSAGTGGEEQYF
TGTGCCAGCAGCTCCGCCGGGACAGGGGGCGAGGAGCAGTACTTC
>NA|TRBV2|TRBJ1-2|TRBD1
CASKLDRRLGYGYTF
TGTGCCAGCAAGCTGGACAGGAGGTTAGGGTATGGCTACACCTTC
>NA|TRBV11-3|TRBJ2-5|TRBD1
CASSTDREETQYF
TGTGCCAGCAGCACGGACAGGGAAGAGACCCAGTACTTC
>NA|TRBV27|TRBJ2-2|NA
CASGSDTRNTGELFF
TGTGCCAGCGGCTCAGACACGAGGAACACCGGGGAGCTGTTTTTT
>once|TRBV7-8|TRBJ1-6|NA
CASSLERAAKYSPLHF
TGTGCCAGCAGCCTCGAGAGGGCAGCAAAATATTCACCCCTCCACTTT
>NA|TRBV6-6|TRBJ1-5|NA
CASTETPSVNQPQHF
TGTGCCAGCACCGAGACCCCCAGCGTCAATCAGCCCCAGCATTTT
>NA|TRBV30|TRBJ1-2|NA
CAWSVGGRALPYGYTF
TGTGCCTGGAGTGTCGGCGGGAGGGCATTACCCTATGGCTACACCTTC
>NA|TRBV5-4|TRBJ2-7|NA
CASSLAGNHEQYF
TGTGCCAGCAGCTTGGCAGGGAACCACGAGCAGTACTTC
>NA|TRBV2|TRBJ1-1|NA
CASTLGTLRHTEAFF
TGTGCCAGCACCCTAGGGACTTTAAGGCACACTGAAGCTTTCTTT
>NA|TRBV27|TRBJ2-3|TRBD2
CASSLQRGITDTQYF
TGTGCCAGCAGCCTACAGCGGGGGATTACAGATACGCAGTATTTT